This T cell receptor (beta chain) was profiled in a study of T cell responses to AZD1222 COVID-19 vaccine. About the study: Analyses pooled second doses at about 4 or about 12 weeks.

A remark on this clone: Its antigen remains unknown.

Germline V gene sequence: CDR1 KGHSH, CDR2 LQKENI. The V gene end was trimmed by 3 bases and the J gene end by 0 bases; junction bases not matched to a gene: 7. The length of the CDR3 is 16 residues. Study-level points and caveats: Donors in the cohort were predominantly white British and more often female, and clonal diversity was possibly underestimated. Spike-wide vaccine-associated CD4 TCRs dominated at 160-218 and 743-854.

Produced via immunoSEQ multiplex PCR; TCRdb's table is partial and in-frame only. In the table there are 100,000 to 150,000 clones, around 88% of which are singletons. The origin of this receptor is an adult in good health. The chain recombines TRBV18 with TRBJ2-7; 8 nucleotides align to TRBD1. Material: peripheral blood, obtained on day 0 of AZD1222 vaccination. CDR3 coding DNA: TGTGCCAGCTCACCTTTCACCGGGACAGGCTCCTACGAGCAGTACTTC. It codes for CASSPFTGTGSYEQYF.